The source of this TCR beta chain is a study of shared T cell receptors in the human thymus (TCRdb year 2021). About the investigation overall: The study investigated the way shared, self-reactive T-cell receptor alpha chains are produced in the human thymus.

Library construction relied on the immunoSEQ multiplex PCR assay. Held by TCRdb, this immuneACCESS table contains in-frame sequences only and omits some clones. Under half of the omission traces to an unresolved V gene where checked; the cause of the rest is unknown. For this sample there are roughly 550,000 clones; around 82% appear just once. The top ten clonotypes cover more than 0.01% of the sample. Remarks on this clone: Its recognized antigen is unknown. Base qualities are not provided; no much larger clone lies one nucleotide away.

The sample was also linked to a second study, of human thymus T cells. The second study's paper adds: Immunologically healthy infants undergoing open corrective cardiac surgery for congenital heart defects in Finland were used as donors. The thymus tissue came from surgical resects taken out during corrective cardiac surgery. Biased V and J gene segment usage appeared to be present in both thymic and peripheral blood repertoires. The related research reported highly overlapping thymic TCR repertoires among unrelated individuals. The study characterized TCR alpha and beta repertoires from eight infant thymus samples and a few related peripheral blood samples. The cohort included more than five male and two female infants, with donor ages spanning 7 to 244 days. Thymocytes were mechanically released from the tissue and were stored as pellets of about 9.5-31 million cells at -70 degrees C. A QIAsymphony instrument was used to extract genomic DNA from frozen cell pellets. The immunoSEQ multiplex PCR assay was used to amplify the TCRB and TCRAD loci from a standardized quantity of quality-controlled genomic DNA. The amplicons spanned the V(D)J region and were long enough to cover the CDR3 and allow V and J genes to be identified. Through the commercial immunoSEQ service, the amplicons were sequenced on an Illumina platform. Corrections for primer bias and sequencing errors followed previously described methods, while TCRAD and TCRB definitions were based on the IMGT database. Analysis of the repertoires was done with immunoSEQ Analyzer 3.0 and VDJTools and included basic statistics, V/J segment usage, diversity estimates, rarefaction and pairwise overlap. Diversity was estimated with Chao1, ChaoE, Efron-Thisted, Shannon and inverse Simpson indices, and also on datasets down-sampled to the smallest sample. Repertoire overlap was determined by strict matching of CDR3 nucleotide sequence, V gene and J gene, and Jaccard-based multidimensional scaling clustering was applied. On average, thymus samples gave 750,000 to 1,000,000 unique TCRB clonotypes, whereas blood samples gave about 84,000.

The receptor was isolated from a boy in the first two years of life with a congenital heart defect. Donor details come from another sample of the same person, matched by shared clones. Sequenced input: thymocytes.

Here is the DNA: TGTGCCAGCAGTCAGTGTGTGGAGGGGTCGTACAATGAGCAGTTCTTC. Its protein product is CASSQCVEGSYNEQFF. The chain was built from TRBV27 and TRBJ2-1; a tentative D match to TRBD2 spans 6 bases. V lost 5 bases and J lost 4 bases; the stretch between them is 18 bases long. The germline V gene (reference sequence) specifies MNHEY as CDR1 and SMNVEV as CDR2. CDR3 length: 16 amino acids, cysteine to phenylalanine. The DNA shown is the 48-base CDR3, in frame from base 1.